The 23 T cell receptor beta chains presented below share a single source sample, sequenced in a study of blood T cell repertoires in COVID-19. Measured with immunoSEQ multiplex PCR; TCRdb has only the in-frame clones, and not every one. The data hold 95,000 to 100,000 clones, with approximately 87% observed a single time. The sequenced sample was peripheral blood. The receptors shown here come from a woman aged 25 to 39 with acute or convalescent COVID-19.

The chain has TRBV6-1 and TRBJ1-3, with no clear D. With 0 bases removed from V and 0 bases from J, the gap between germline ends came to 18 bases. The CDR3 sequence is 19 residues long. The germline gives CDR1 MNHNS, CDR2 SASEGT. CDR3 DNA: TGTGCCAGCAGTGAAGCGCGAACAGTCCTTACTCGCTCTGGAAACACCATATATTTT. Its translation is CASSEARTVLTRSGNTIYF.

This chain uses TRBV30 with TRBJ1-5; tentative D call: TRBD1 (6 bases). CDR1 is GTSNPN and CDR2 is SVGIG in the germline V gene (reference sequence). The length of the CDR3 is 13 residues. Trimming shortened V by 3 bases and J by 4 bases, and 10 bases separated the two germline ends. In DNA form, the CDR3 reads TGTGCCTGGAGCAGGGGCTTAAATCAGCCCCAGCATTTT. Its protein product is CAWSRGLNQPQHF.

The V and J genes are TRBV27 and TRBJ2-7; TRBD2 aligns across 7 bases. V shed 1 base, J shed 4 bases, and the junction held 1 base outside the gene matches. The CDR3 contains 13 residues. CDR1 MNHEY and CDR2 SMNVEV come from the germline V gene (reference sequence). The CDR3 nucleotides read TGTGCCAGCAGTTTATGGGGGGGTTACGAGCAGTACTTC. Translation: CASSLWGGYEQYF.

V usage is TRBV23-1 and J usage is TRBJ1-5; D is unclear. TRBV23-1 is reported as an ORF; its role is uncertain. The germline V and J ends were trimmed by 4 bases and 6 bases, with 13 bases remaining between them. This CDR3 has 14 residues. The CDR3 bases are TGCGCCAGCAGTCGAGGACTAGAAGGTCAGCCCCAGCATTTT. The encoded protein is CASSRGLEGQPQHF.

The rearrangement uses TRBV6-2 or TRBV6-3 and TRBJ2-1; D gene uncertain. V lost 6 bases and J lost 4, with 7 bases in between. The CDR3 has 12 residues. The germline CDR1 and CDR2 sequences are MNHEY and SVGEGT. The CDR3 DNA reads as TGTGCCAGCAGCGACACATACAATGAGCAGTTCTTC. Translation gives CASSDTYNEQFF.

This clone has only a few counts. The chain carries TRBV7-9 and TRBJ1-6; D possibly corresponds to TRBD1 (5 bases). Germline V gene sequence: CDR1 SEHNR, CDR2 FQNEAQ (reference sequence). V was clipped by 2 bases and J by 10 bases, with 15 bases between them. This CDR3 comprises 15 residues. CDR3 DNA sequence: TGTGCCAGCAGCTTAACGACAGTTCTCGACTCACCCCTCCACTTT. Its translation: CASSLTTVLDSPLHF.

The chain employs TRBV19 and TRBJ1-5; 7 bases line up with TRBD1. V dropped 5 bases and J dropped 0; count of bases not matched to a gene: 13. Germline values: CDR1 LNHDA, CDR2 SQIVND (reference sequence). This CDR3 is built from 18 residues. CDR3 in DNA: TGTGCCAGTAGTTTGGGGACAGAATCTCTTTATAGCAATCAGCCCCAGCATTTT. This codes for CASSLGTESLYSNQPQHF.

This chain uses TRBV28 with TRBJ2-7, with 7 bases that match TRBD2. The CDR3 extends over 15 amino acids. Unmatched junction bases numbered 13, after V lost 7 bases and J lost 4 bases. Germline V lookup: CDR1 MDHEN, CDR2 SYDVKM. CDR3 residues: CASTSGGGESYEQYF. The CDR3 DNA is TGTGCCAGCACCTCGGGGGGTGGGGAGTCTTACGAGCAGTACTTC. Using reference TRBV28 and TRBJ2-7 for the parts outside the CDR3, the full variable domain is DVKVTQSSRYLVKRTGEKVFLECVQDMDHENMFWYRQDPGLGLRLIYFSYDVKMKEKGDIPEGYSVSREKKERFSLILESASTNQTSMYLCASTSGGGESYEQYFGPGTRLTVT.

The chain recombines TRBV19 with TRBJ1-5, with D tentatively TRBD1 (6 bases). CDR3 length equals 15 residues. The germline V gene encodes CDR1 LNHDA and CDR2 SQIVND (reference sequence). Trimming shortened V by 5 bases and J by 3 bases, and 14 bases separated the two germline ends. The CDR3 loop reads CASSPTGSPNQPQHF. CDR3 bases: TGTGCCAGTAGTCCGACAGGATCCCCCAATCAGCCCCAGCATTTT.

Turning to this clone: Sequence at one end of the junction differs from germline and may be a read error. The rearrangement uses TRBV6-1 and TRBJ1-4; possible D gene TRBD1, 6 bases. Germline CDR1 is MNHNS and CDR2 is SASEGT. The CDR3 extends over 14 amino acids. Written as DNA, the CDR3 is TGTGCCAGCAATGAAATTGGACAGAATGAAAAACTGTTTTTT. Its translation is CASNEIGQNEKLFF.

The V call is TRBV5-1, the J call TRBJ1-4; possible D gene TRBD1, 5 bases. The CDR3 length is 16 residues. Trimming took off 4 bases at V and 8 bases at J, with 21 bases between the two ends. Germline CDR1 is SGHRS and CDR2 is YFSETQ. CDR3 nucleotides: TGCGCCAGCAGCGGGGGGAGAGGTGGTGAAGAAGAAAAACTGTTTTTT. This sequence encodes CASSGGRGGEEEKLFF.

V and J are TRBV30 and TRBJ1-6; unclear D gene. This CDR3 region has 11 residues. Trimming cost V 5 bases and J 6 bases, with 5 bases left between them. Germline assignment: CDR1 GTSNPN and CDR2 SVGIG (reference sequence). Written as DNA, the CDR3 is TGTGCCTGGGGTAGTAATTCACCCCTCCACTTT. Translating gives CAWGSNSPLHF.

The rearrangement links TRBV21-1 to TRBJ2-5; the DNA was not used to check the table's D call, TRBD1. TRBV21-1 is a listed pseudogene. The CDR3 runs to 16 residues. The CDR3 DNA reads as TGTGCCAGCAGCAAAGTACTAAGAACAGGCCAAGAGACCCAGTACTTC. Its translation: CASSKVLRTGQETQYF.

V usage is TRBV24-1 and J usage is TRBJ1-5; D is unresolved. This CDR3 spans 12 amino acids. V was shortened by 4 bases and J by 3 bases, with 3 bases between the two germline ends. Germline assignment: CDR1 KGHDR and CDR2 SFDVKD. The CDR3 is CATSDYNQPQHF. DNA of the CDR3: TGTGCCACCAGTGACTACAATCAGCCCCAGCATTTT.

The chain couples TRBV5-6 to TRBJ1-6; D is unresolved. Germline CDR1 SGHDT, CDR2 YYEEEE. V lost 2 bases and J lost 13, with 13 bases in between. CDR3 length: 13 residues. This CDR3 is CASSFTQPAPLHF. CDR3 nucleotide sequence: TGTGCCAGCAGCTTTACACAGCCGGCGCCCCTCCACTTT.

CDR3 loop: CATGPGGTQGNEQFF. The CDR3 nucleotides are TGTGCCACCGGCCCAGGGGGGACACAAGGAAATGAGCAGTTCTTC. The J gene is TRBJ2-1, the V gene TRBV24-1, with a tentative D call TRBD1 (7 bases). V lost 9 bases, J lost 7 bases, and 21 bases lay in between. Germline assignment: CDR1 KGHDR and CDR2 SFDVKD. CDR3 size: 15 residues.

The chain couples TRBV9 to TRBJ1-3; D is ambiguous. The CDR3 has 16 residues. Germline CDR1 SGDLS, CDR2 YYNGEE. Between the trimmed V and J ends, which lost 2 bases and 0 bases, there was a span of 12 bases. CDR3 bases: TGTGCCAGCAGCGTTGGAGCAGTCAACTCTGGAAACACCATATATTTT. This translates into CASSVGAVNSGNTIYF.

The chain uses TRBV5-6 and TRBJ2-2; TRBD1 aligns across 8 bases. V shed 5 bases, J shed 5 bases, and the junction held 5 bases outside the gene matches. The CDR3 loop spans 14 amino acids. Germline CDR1 reads SGHDT; CDR2 reads YYEEEE. CDR3 sequence reads: CASSLDRATGELFF. CDR3 nucleotides: TGTGCCAGCAGTCTGGACAGGGCTACCGGGGAGCTGTTTTTT.

The chain recombines TRBV7-9 with TRBJ1-2, with 11 bases that match TRBD1. The CDR3 runs to 14 residues. V lost 5 bases and J lost 3; bases outside the gene matches: 2. Per germline, CDR1 SEHNR and CDR2 FQNEAQ (reference sequence). The CDR3 protein is CASSGTGGDYGYTF. The CDR3 nucleotides read TGTGCCAGCAGCGGGACAGGGGGGGACTATGGCTACACCTTC. Using reference TRBV7-9 and TRBJ1-2 for the parts outside the CDR3, the full variable domain is DTGVSQNPRHKITKRGQNVTFRCDPISEHNRLYWYRQTLGQGPEFLTYFQNEAQLEKSRLLSDRFSAERPKGSFSTLEIQRTEQGDSAMYLCASSGTGGDYGYTFGSGTRLTVV.

In DNA, the CDR3 is TGTGCCAGCCGGCGGGGGGAAGGCTCTGGAAACACCATATATTTT. Amino acid sequence: CASRRGEGSGNTIYF. This chain links TRBV11-3 with TRBJ1-3; a weak D match, TRBD1 (5 bases). The CDR3 runs 15 residues. Trimming removed 8 bases from V and 0 bases from J, with 14 bases in between. Germline V gene sequence: CDR1 SGHNT, CDR2 YENEEA.

The chain carries TRBV3-1 (or the pseudogene TRBV3-2) and TRBJ1-1, with D maybe TRBD1 (5 bases). This CDR3 has 16 amino acids. Trimming took off 5 bases at V and 4 bases at J, with 20 bases between the two ends. Looked up from germline, CDR1 is LGHDT and CDR2 is YNNKEL (reference sequence). DNA of the CDR3: TGTGCCAGCAGCGCCCGGAGCAGGCGGAGGGGCACTGAAGCTTTCTTT. Translation: CASSARSRRRGTEAFF.

The chain combines TRBV10-3 with TRBJ1-1, with D unresolved. V was pared by 3 bases and J by 3 bases, with 8 bases between. The CDR3 loop spans 13 amino acids. From germline, CDR1 is ENHRY and CDR2 SYGVKD. The CDR3 spells CAISDEGYTEAFF. CDR3 nucleotides: TGTGCCATCAGTGACGAGGGATACACTGAAGCTTTCTTT.

This chain links TRBV18 with TRBJ2-7; D ambiguous. V shed 0 bases and J shed 3 bases, with 6 bases lying between them. This CDR3 has 13 residues. Germline V gene data show CDR1 as KGHSH and CDR2 as LQKENI. The CDR3 bases are TGTGCCAGCTCACCACCCATTAGCTACGAGCAGTACTTC. This translates into CASSPPISYEQYF.